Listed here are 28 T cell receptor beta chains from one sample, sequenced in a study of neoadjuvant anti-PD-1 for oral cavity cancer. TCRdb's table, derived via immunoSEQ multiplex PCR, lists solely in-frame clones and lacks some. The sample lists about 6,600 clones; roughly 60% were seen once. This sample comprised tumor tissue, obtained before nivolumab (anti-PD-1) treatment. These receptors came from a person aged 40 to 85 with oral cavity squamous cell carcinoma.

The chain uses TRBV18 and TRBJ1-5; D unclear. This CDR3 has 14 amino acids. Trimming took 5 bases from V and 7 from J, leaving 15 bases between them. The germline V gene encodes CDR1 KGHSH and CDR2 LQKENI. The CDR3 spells CASSEELRSQPQHF. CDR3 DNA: TGTGCCAGCTCAGAGGAGTTGAGGAGCCAGCCCCAGCATTTT. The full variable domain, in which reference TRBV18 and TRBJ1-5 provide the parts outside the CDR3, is NAGVMQNPRHLVRRRGQEARLRCSPMKGHSHVYWYRQLPEEGLKFMVYLQKENIIDESGMPKERFSAEFPKEGPSILRIQQVVRGDSAAYFCASSEELRSQPQHFGDGTRLSIL.

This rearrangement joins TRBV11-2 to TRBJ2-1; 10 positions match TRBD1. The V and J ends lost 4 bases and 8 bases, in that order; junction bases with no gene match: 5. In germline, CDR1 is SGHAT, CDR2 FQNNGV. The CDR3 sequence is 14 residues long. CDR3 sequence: CASSWRQGADEQFF. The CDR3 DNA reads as TGTGCCAGCAGCTGGAGACAGGGGGCCGATGAGCAGTTCTTC.

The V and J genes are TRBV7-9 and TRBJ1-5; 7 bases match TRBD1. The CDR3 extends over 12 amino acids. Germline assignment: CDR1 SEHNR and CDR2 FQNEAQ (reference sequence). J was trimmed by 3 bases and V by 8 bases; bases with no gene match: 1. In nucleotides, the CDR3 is TGTGCCAGCCAGGGGGTCAATCAGCCCCAGCATTTT. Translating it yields CASQGVNQPQHF.

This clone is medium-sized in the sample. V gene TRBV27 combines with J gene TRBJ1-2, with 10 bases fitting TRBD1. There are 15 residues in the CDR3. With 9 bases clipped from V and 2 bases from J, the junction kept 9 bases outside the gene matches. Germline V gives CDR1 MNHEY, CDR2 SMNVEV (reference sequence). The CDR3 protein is CARNTGTGENYGYTF. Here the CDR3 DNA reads TGTGCCAGGAATACCGGGACAGGGGAGAACTATGGCTACACCTTC.

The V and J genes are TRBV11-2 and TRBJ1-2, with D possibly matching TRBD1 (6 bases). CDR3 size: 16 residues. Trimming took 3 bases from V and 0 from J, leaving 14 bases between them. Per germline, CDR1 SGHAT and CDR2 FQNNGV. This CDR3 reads CASSFRAGAANYGYTF. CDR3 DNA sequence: TGTGCCAGCAGCTTTCGGGCAGGGGCTGCTAACTATGGCTACACCTTC. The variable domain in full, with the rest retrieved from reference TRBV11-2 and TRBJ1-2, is EAGVAQSPRYKIIEKRQSVAFWCNPISGHATLYWYQQILGQGPKLLIQFQNNGVVDDSQLPKDRFSAERLKGVDSTLKIQPAKLEDSAVYLCASSFRAGAANYGYTFGSGTRLTVV.

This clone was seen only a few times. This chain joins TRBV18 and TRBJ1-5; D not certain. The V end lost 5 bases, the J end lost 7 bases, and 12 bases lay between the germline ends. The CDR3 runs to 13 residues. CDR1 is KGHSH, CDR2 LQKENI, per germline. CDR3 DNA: TGTGCCAGCTCAGAAGGGTGGCAACAGCCCCAGCATTTT. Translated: CASSEGWQQPQHF.

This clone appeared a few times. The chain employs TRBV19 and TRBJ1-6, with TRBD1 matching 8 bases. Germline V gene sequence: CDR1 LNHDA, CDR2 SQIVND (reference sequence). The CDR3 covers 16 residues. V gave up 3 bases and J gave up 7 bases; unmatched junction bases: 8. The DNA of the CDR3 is TGTGCCAGTAGTATCCTACACAGGGGGGTAAATTCACCCCTCCACTTT. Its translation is CASSILHRGVNSPLHF.

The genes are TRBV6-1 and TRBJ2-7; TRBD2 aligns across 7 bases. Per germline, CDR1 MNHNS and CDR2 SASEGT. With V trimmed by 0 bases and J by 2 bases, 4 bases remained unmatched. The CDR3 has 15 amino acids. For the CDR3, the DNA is TGTGCCAGCAGTGAAGCGGGGGGGAGAACCTACGAGCAGTACTTC. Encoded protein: CASSEAGGRTYEQYF.

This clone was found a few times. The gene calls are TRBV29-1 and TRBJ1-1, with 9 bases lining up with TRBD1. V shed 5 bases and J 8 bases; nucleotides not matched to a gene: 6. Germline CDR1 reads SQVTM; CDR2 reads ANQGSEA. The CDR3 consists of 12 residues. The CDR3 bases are TGCAGCGTTCAACAGGGGGCATTCGAAGCTTTCTTT. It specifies CSVQQGAFEAFF.

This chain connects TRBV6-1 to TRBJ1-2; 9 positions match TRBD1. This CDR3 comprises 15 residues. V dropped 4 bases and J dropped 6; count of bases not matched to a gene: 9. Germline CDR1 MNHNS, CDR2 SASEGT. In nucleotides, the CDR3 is TGTGCCAGCAGTGCCCCCTGGGACAGGGAAGATGGCTACACCTTC. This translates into CASSAPWDREDGYTF.

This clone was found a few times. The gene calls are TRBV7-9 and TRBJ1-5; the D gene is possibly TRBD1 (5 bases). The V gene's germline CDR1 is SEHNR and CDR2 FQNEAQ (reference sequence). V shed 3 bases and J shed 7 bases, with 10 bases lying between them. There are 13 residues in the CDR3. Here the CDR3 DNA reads TGTGCCAGCAGCTTGACCGGGGCGCAGCCCCAGCATTTT. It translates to CASSLTGAQPQHF.

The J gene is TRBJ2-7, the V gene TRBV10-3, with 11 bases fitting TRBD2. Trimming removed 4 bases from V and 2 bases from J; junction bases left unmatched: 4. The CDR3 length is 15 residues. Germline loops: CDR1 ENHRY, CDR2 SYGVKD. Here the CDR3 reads CAISAGSGGAYEQYF. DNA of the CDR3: TGTGCCATCAGTGCGGGTAGCGGGGGGGCCTACGAGCAGTACTTC.

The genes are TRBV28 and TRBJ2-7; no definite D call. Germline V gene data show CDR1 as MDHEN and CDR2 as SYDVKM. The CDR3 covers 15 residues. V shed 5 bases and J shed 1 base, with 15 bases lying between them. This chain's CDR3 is CASSLDTGRSYEQYF. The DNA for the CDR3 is TGTGCCAGCAGTCTCGACACTGGTCGGTCCTACGAGCAGTACTTC.

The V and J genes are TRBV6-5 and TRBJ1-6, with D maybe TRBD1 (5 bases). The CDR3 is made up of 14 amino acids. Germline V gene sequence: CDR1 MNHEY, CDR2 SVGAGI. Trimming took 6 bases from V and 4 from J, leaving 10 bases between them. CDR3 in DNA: TGTGCCAGCAGAAGCGGGACTTATAATTCACCCCTCCACTTT. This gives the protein CASRSGTYNSPLHF.

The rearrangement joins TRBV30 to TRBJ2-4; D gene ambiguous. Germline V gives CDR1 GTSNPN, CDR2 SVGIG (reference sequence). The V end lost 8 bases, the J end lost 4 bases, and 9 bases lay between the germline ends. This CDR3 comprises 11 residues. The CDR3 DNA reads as TGTGCCGGCCTTGTAAAAAACATTCAGTACTTC. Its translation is CAGLVKNIQYF. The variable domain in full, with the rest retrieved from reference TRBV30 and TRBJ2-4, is SQTIHQWPATLVQPVGSPLSLECTVEGTSNPNLYWYRQAAGRGLQLLFYSVGIGQISSEVPQNLSASRPQDRQFILSSKKLLLSDSGFYLCAGLVKNIQYFGAGTRLSVL.

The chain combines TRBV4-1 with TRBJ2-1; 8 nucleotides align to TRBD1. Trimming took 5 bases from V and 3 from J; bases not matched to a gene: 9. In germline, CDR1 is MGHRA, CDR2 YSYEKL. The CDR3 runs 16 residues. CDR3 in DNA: TGCGCCAGCAGCTCAGCCGGACAGGGCCGCTACAATGAGCAGTTCTTC. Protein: CASSSAGQGRYNEQFF.

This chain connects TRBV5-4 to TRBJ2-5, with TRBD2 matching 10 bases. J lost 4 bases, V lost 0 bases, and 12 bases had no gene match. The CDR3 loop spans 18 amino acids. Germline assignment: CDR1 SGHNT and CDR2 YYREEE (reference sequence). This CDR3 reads CASSLGQIAGGNLETQYF. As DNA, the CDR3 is TGTGCCAGCAGCTTGGGGCAAATAGCGGGAGGCAACCTAGAGACCCAGTACTTC.

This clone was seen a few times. CDR3 sequence (DNA): TGTGCCAGTAGTATGGACCCGGGACTCTTTCAGTACGAGCAGTACTTC. Translated, it gives CASSMDPGLFQYEQYF. The gene calls are TRBV19 and TRBJ2-7; tentatively, D is TRBD2 (6 bases). Trimming took off 3 bases at V and 4 bases at J, with 19 bases between the two ends. CDR3 length: 16 amino acids. Germline CDR1 and CDR2: LNHDA and SQIVND (reference sequence).

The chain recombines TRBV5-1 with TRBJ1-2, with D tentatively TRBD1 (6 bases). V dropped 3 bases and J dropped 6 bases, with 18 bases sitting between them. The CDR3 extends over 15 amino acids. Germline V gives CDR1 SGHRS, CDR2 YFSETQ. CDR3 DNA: TGCGCCAGCAGCTCCACCCCCCAGGGGTTTGATGGCTACACCTTC. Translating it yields CASSSTPQGFDGYTF. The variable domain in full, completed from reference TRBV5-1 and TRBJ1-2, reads KAGVTQTPRYLIKTRGQQVTLSCSPISGHRSVSWYQQTPGQGLQFLFEYFSETQRNKGNFPGRFSGRQFSNSRSEMNVSTLELGDSALYLCASSSTPQGFDGYTFGSGTRLTVV.

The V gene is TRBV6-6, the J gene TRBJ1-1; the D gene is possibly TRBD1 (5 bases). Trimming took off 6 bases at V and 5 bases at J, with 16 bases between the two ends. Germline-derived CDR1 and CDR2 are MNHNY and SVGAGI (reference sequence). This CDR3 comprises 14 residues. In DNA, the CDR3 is TGTGCCAGCAGCCCCTTAGGGGACCTTACTGAAGCTTTCTTT. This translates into CASSPLGDLTEAFF.

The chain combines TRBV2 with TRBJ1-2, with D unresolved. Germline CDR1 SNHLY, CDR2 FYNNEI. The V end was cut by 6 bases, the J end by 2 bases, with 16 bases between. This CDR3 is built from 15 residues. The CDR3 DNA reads TGTGCCAGCAGGGCAGAGCGCCCCGCCAACTATGGCTACACCTTC. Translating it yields CASRAERPANYGYTF.

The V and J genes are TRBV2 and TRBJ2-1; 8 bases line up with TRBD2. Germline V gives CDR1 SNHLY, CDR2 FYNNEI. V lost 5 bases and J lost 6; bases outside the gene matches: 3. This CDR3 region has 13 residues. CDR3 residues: CASSSLAGNEQFF. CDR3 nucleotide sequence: TGTGCCAGCAGTTCTCTAGCGGGCAATGAGCAGTTCTTC.

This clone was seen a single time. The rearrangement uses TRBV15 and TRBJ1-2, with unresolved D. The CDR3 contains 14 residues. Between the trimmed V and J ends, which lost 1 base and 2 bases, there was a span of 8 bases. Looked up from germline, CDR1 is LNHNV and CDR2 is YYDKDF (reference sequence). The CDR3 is CATSRVNKNYGYTF. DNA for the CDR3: TGTGCCACCAGCAGAGTTAACAAGAACTATGGCTACACCTTC.

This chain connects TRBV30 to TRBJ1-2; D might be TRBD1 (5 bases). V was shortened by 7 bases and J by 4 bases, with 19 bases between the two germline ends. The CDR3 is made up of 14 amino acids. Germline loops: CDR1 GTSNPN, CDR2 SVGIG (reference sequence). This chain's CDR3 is CAFSRTPYPYGYTF. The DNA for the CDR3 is TGTGCCTTTTCTCGGACACCTTACCCCTATGGCTACACCTTC. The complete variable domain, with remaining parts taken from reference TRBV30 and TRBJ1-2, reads SQTIHQWPATLVQPVGSPLSLECTVEGTSNPNLYWYRQAAGRGLQLLFYSVGIGQISSEVPQNLSASRPQDRQFILSSKKLLLSDSGFYLCAFSRTPYPYGYTFGSGTRLTVV.

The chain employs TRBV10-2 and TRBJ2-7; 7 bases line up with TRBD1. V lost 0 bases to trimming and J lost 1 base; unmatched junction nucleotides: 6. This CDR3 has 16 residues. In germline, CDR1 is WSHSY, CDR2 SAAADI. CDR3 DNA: TGCGCCAGCAGTGAGTCTTATGACAGGGAGTCCTACGAGCAGTACTTC. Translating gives CASSESYDRESYEQYF.

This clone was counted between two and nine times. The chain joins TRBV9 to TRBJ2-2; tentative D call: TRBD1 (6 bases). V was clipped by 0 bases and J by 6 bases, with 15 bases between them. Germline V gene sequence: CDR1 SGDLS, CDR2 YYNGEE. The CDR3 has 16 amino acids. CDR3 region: CASSVGSGEQAGELFF. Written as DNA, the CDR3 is TGTGCCAGCAGCGTAGGCTCAGGGGAACAGGCCGGGGAGCTGTTTTTT. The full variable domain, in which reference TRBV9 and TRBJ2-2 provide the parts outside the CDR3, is DSGVTQTPKHLITATGQRVTLRCSPRSGDLSVYWYQQSLDQGLQFLIQYYNGEERAKGNILERFSAQQFPDLHSELNLSSLELGDSALYFCASSVGSGEQAGELFFGEGSRLTVL.

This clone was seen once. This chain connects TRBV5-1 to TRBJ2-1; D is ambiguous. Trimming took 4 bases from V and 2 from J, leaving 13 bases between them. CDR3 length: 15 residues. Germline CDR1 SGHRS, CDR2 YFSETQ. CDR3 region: CASSKVWGTYNEQFF. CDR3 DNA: TGCGCCAGCAGCAAAGTTTGGGGTACCTACAATGAGCAGTTCTTC. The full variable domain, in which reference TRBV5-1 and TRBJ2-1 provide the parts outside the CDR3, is KAGVTQTPRYLIKTRGQQVTLSCSPISGHRSVSWYQQTPGQGLQFLFEYFSETQRNKGNFPGRFSGRQFSNSRSEMNVSTLELGDSALYLCASSKVWGTYNEQFFGPGTRLTVL.

CDR3 sequence reads: CASSPPLGLAGVTDTQYF. CDR3 nucleotide sequence: TGTGCCAGCAGCCCTCCCCTGGGACTAGCGGGGGTTACAGATACGCAGTATTTT. The chain couples TRBV7-9 to TRBJ2-3; the match to TRBD2 covers 14 bases. V lost 5 bases, J lost 3 bases, and 10 bases stayed unmatched. Germline lookup yields CDR1 SEHNR and CDR2 FQNEAQ (reference sequence). The CDR3 consists of 18 residues. Full variable domain (missing parts from reference TRBV7-9 and TRBJ2-3): DTGVSQNPRHKITKRGQNVTFRCDPISEHNRLYWYRQTLGQGPEFLTYFQNEAQLEKSRLLSDRFSAERPKGSFSTLEIQRTEQGDSAMYLCASSPPLGLAGVTDTQYFGPGTRLTVL.